This entry concerns a single T cell receptor beta chain. Libraries were prepared by immunoSEQ multiplex PCR; TCRdb keeps only in-frame clonotypes and omits some of them. The sample carries roughly 120,000 clones, roughly 86% recorded once. The record originates from a study of T cell responses to AZD1222 COVID-19 vaccine. This receptor was obtained from an adult in good health. This sample comprised peripheral blood, obtained on day 0 of AZD1222 vaccination.

The CDR3 sequence is CASSPRTANTGELFF. CDR3 bases: TGTGCCAGCTCACCTCGGACAGCAAACACCGGGGAGCTGTTTTTT. The chain couples TRBV18 to TRBJ2-2; tentative D call: TRBD1 (6 bases). V dropped 3 bases and J dropped 2 bases, with 10 bases sitting between them. From germline, CDR1 is KGHSH and CDR2 LQKENI. The CDR3 is 15 residues long.